The text below deals with one T cell receptor (beta chain). There is no known antigen for this receptor. This specimen comes from a study of T cell clusters in autoimmune cytopenias (dated by TCRdb to between 2018 and 2021). At the level of the whole study: Among healthy donor controls, the mean age was approximately 52 years, the median age was approximately 64 years, and about 55% of the 43 were female. Per sample, TRB sequencing gave a median depth of approximately 52,000 reads and a median of around 2,200 distinct TRB clonotypes. Alongside healthy, CLL and autoimmune hepatitis controls, autoimmune cytopenia patients had their peripheral blood TRB and IGH repertoires sequenced at active disease and again during treatment follow-up. The goal of the study was to find out whether patients with autoimmune cytopenia have a disease-specific immune repertoire signature that could be used as a blood-based biomarker. For primary cytopenia, the controls were 20 to 30 age-matched healthy donors, and for secondary cytopenia, the controls were around 13 age-matched CLL patients. Repertoires from autoimmune hepatitis patients were compared with those of over 20 healthy donors matched for age and sex. Findings and caveats that apply to the study as a whole: Compared with active autoimmune hepatitis patients, healthy donors had almost three times as many exclusive TRB clusters, a finding consistent with an autoimmunity-wide signature. GLIPH suggested that primary autoimmune cytopenia patients lacked physiological T cell clusters: some 55 clusters were exclusive to healthy donors versus 15 to 20 exclusive to patients. In the comparison of secondary cytopenia with CLL, the cluster-lack signature was not observed, apparently because the dominant lymphoma-associated repertoire masked the signature. The T cell clusters were defined only in silico, and the functional role of the clusters was left to be validated experimentally. Shifts in the TRB repertoire, including less even repertoires in secondary cytopenia and CLL, were mostly a reflection of lymphoma bias and not of autoimmunity.

According to the germline V gene, CDR1 reads KGHDR and CDR2 reads SFDVKD. The CDR3 runs 14 amino acids, cysteine and phenylalanine included. This entry has no DNA. To amplify TRB rearrangements, a touch-down multiplex PCR protocol was run with the TRB-A and TRB-B primer pools combined in a single tube. Illumina adapters and sample indices were attached to the amplicons through two consecutive PCR reactions using Phusion HS II polymerase. The amplicons were gel-purified using the NucleoSpin Gel and PCR Clean-up kit, after which quantification was performed by Qubit and quality was checked on an Agilent 2100 Bioanalyzer. Sequencing of the libraries was done on an Illumina MiSeq with 600-cycle, single-indexed, paired-end runs. In the paper's pipeline: Alignment and assembly of TRB reads were performed with MiXCR version 2.1.12 and the default MiXCR reference library. A clone was defined by each unique CDR3 nucleotide sequence, and the analysis included only productive sequences with two or more reads. Repertoire diversity was assessed with alpha-parameterized diversity profiles (alpha 0 to 5), including the Shannon (alpha 1) and Simpson (alpha 2) indices, which were computed with an R script. Combinatorial TRB VJ usage was computed with the tcR package and compared between cohorts by principal component analysis with ade4. GLIPH clustering of TCRbeta CDR3s was carried out on cohort pairs matched by age and read depth, and cluster frequencies were compared by Wilcoxon test. TCRdb reprocessed the reads and lists each CDR3 protein sequence as a single entry, with no DNA. What appears here as the V and J calls and clone size reflects TCRdb's work, not the paper's. Per the sample table, the count is several thousand distinct CDR3 sequences. The ten largest clones capture more than 14% of the sample.

Per sample, around 0.25 ug of peripheral blood genomic DNA, approximately 37,500 genome equivalents, was used for TRB amplification. The same sample was also used in a study of T cell repertoires in aging, cancer and after chemotherapy. The other study reports the following: Donors spanned six age groups from 30 or younger to 70 or older, with at least three individuals per group. Control TCR repertoires from healthy donors were recorded across several months to years, and re-sampling revealed clear clonal overlap. In total, the full dataset held about 8.8 million TCR reads. Compared with age-matched healthy donors, untreated patients with either hematological or solid cancers had significantly lower TCR diversity in the blood along with higher clonality. In healthy donors, the decline in TCR diversity with age was mainly due to loss of richness, whereas in cancer patients loss of evenness also played a role. In both cancer cohorts, median generation probability rose over the chemotherapy interval, which suggests that the repertoire was reconstituted through rebound thymic output. According to the authors, the repertoire data do not allow conclusions to be drawn about immunological memory after chemotherapy. The study profiled peripheral blood TCR beta repertoires from healthy donors and cancer patients to examine immunoaging and T cell reconstitution after chemotherapy. A cohort of 220 or so cancer patients (94 with hematological and 124 with solid cancers) was assembled, and under 100 healthy donors were included as a reference group. Processing of the TRB sequences was carried out with MiXCR versions 2.12 and 3.0.5. The repertoire metrics were Shannon diversity, evenness, clonality (calculated as one minus evenness), and diversity profiles parameterized by alpha from 0 to 5. Generation probabilities of clones in paired pre- and post-chemotherapy samples were computed with the IGoR algorithm.

The receptor was derived from a human donor in good health. The chain couples TRBV24-1 to TRBJ1-5; TCRdb names TRBD1, which stays unverified in the absence of DNA. The sequenced material came from peripheral blood. The CDR3 reads as follows: CATSDAGANQPQHF.